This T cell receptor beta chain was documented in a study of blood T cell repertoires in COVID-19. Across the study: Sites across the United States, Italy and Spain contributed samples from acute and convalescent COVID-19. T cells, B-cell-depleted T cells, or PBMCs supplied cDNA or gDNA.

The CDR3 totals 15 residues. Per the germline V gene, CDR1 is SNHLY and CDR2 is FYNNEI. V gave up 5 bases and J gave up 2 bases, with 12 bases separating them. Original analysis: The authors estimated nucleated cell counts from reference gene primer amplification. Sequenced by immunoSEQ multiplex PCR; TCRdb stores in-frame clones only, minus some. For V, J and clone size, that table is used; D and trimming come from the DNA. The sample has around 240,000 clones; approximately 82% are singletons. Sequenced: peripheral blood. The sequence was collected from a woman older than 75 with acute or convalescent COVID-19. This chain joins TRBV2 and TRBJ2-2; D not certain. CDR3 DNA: TGTGCCAGCAGTCCTGGTAGCACAAACACCGGGGAGCTGTTTTTT. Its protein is CASSPGSTNTGELFF.